The clone carrying this T cell receptor beta chain has only a few counts. Its antigen is unidentified. The record originates from a study of CD8 T cell repertoires and HIV-1 epitope variants. This CDR3 has 14 residues. CDR1 is SGHRS and CDR2 is YFSETQ in the germline V gene. The ends lost 3 bases at V and 7 bases at J; junction bases unmatched: 4. The method was immunoSEQ multiplex PCR; TCRdb's version includes in-frame clones alone and lacks a portion of them. The sample lists fewer than 6,000 clones, 66% occurring once. The rearrangement joins TRBV5-1 to TRBJ1-4; 9 nucleotides align to TRBD1. Sample: cultured CD8+ T cells derived from PBMCs. This receptor was identified in a male donor with HIV. The CDR3 bases are TGCGCCAGCAGCTCCGGGACAGGGCCTGAAAAACTGTTTTTT. Protein sequence: CASSSGTGPEKLFF.